These T cell receptor beta chains were read from a single sample in a study of OX40 agonist ivuxolimab in advanced cancers. Repertoires were generated with immunoSEQ multiplex PCR, while TCRdb's copy carries only in-frame clones and drops some. The data contain about 59,000 clones, more than 65% of them singletons. This specimen was CD4+ or CD8+ T cells sorted from blood, taken in a trial of the OX40 agonist ivuxolimab. Source of these receptors: an adult with an advanced solid tumor such as melanoma, head and neck, liver or kidney cancer. The CDR3 runs from the conserved cysteine through the conserved F or W. D genes are given only for firm matches. The size entry is marked missing in some rows and otherwise reads once, few, many or a size class.

CDR3 protein: CASSVEAYKGEQYF
CDR3 DNA: TGTGCCAGCAGCGTAGAGGCGTATAAGGGCGAGCAGTACTTC
J gene: TRBJ2-7
clone size: -
V gene: TRBV9
D gene: -

CDR3 protein: CASSQSTGIGYGYTF
CDR3 DNA: TGCGCCAGCAGCCAATCGACAGGGATCGGCTATGGCTACACCTTC
J gene: TRBJ1-2
clone size: medium-sized
V gene: TRBV4-1
D gene: TRBD1

CDR3 protein: CAWSGGPNEGYTF
CDR3 DNA: TGTGCCTGGAGCGGTGGCCCGAATGAGGGCTACACCTTC
J gene: TRBJ1-2
clone size: -
V gene: TRBV30
D gene: -

CDR3 protein: CASSLEGRGRSIAEAFF
CDR3 DNA: TGTGCCAGCAGCTTAGAAGGTAGGGGAAGAAGTATTGCTGAAGCTTTCTTT
J gene: TRBJ1-1
clone size: -
V gene: TRBV7-9
D gene: -

CDR3 protein: CASSTGTGGNYGYTF
CDR3 DNA: TGTGCCAGTAGTACCGGGACAGGGGGTAACTATGGCTACACCTTC
J gene: TRBJ1-2
clone size: -
V gene: TRBV19
D gene: TRBD1

CDR3 protein: CASSQETPDNNEQFF
CDR3 DNA: TGCGCCAGCAGCCAAGAGACTCCGGACAACAATGAGCAGTTCTTC
J gene: TRBJ2-1
clone size: -
V gene: TRBV4-1
D gene: -

CDR3 protein: CASSLTRELGLAGVPDTQYF
CDR3 DNA: TGTGCCAGCAGCTTAACGCGGGAGTTGGGACTAGCGGGAGTTCCAGATACGCAGTATTTT
J gene: TRBJ2-3
clone size: -
V gene: TRBV7-3
D gene: TRBD2

CDR3 protein: CSVGENRGDEQYF
CDR3 DNA: TGCAGCGTGGGGGAGAACAGGGGCGACGAGCAGTACTTC
J gene: TRBJ2-7
clone size: -
V gene: TRBV29-1
D gene: TRBD1

CDR3 protein: CASSPQQGRAAFF
CDR3 DNA: TGCGCCAGCAGCCCTCAGCAGGGCAGAGCAGCTTTCTTT
J gene: TRBJ1-1
clone size: once
V gene: TRBV5-1
D gene: -

CDR3 protein: CASSPQGIDGYTF
CDR3 DNA: TGTGCCAGCAGCCCCCAAGGTATTGATGGCTACACCTTC
J gene: TRBJ1-2
clone size: few
V gene: TRBV7-9
D gene: -

CDR3 protein: CASSVLAGIDTEAFF
CDR3 DNA: TGTGCCAGCAGCGTATTGGCAGGGATCGACACTGAAGCTTTCTTT
J gene: TRBJ1-1
clone size: -
V gene: TRBV9
D gene: -

CDR3 protein: CASSLGGGPQHF
CDR3 DNA: TGTGCCAGCAGCTTAGGAGGCGGGCCCCAGCATTTT
J gene: TRBJ1-5
clone size: -
V gene: TRBV7-9
D gene: -

CDR3 protein: CASSRWGLSSYEQYF
CDR3 DNA: TGTGCCAGCAGCCGGTGGGGATTGAGCTCCTACGAGCAGTACTTC
J gene: TRBJ2-7
clone size: -
V gene: TRBV5-6
D gene: -

CDR3 protein: CASSIRRVNNEQFF
CDR3 DNA: TGTGCCAGTAGTATCCGGCGCGTGAACAATGAGCAGTTCTTC
J gene: TRBJ2-1
clone size: few
V gene: TRBV19
D gene: -

CDR3 protein: CASSQETTRSDTQYF
CDR3 DNA: TGCGCCAGCAGCCAAGAAACTACTAGGTCAGATACGCAGTATTTT
J gene: TRBJ2-3
clone size: -
V gene: TRBV4-1
D gene: -

CDR3 protein: CASSPQNQGSSGRPNEQFF
CDR3 DNA: TGTGCCAGCAGCCCCCAAAACCAGGGGTCTAGCGGGAGACCCAATGAGCAGTTCTTC
J gene: TRBJ2-1
clone size: -
V gene: TRBV27
D gene: TRBD2

CDR3 protein: CATSPTSGRAETQYF
CDR3 DNA: TGTGCCACCAGTCCTACTAGCGGGAGGGCCGAGACCCAGTACTTC
J gene: TRBJ2-5
clone size: few
V gene: TRBV15
D gene: TRBD2

CDR3 protein: CAWSGSGDTQYF
CDR3 DNA: TGTGCCTGGAGTGGGTCCGGGGATACGCAGTATTTT
J gene: TRBJ2-3
clone size: -
V gene: TRBV30
D gene: -

CDR3 protein: CASSVTGEPGELFF
CDR3 DNA: TGTGCCAGCAGCGTAACAGGGGAACCCGGGGAGCTGTTTTTT
J gene: TRBJ2-2
clone size: -
V gene: TRBV9
D gene: TRBD1

CDR3 protein: CASRTGDQPQHF
CDR3 DNA: TGTGCCAGCCGGACAGGGGATCAGCCCCAGCATTTT
J gene: TRBJ1-5
clone size: -
V gene: TRBV6-5
D gene: TRBD1

CDR3 protein: CASTRDRGGYGYTF
CDR3 DNA: TGTGCCAGTACCCGGGACAGGGGAGGCTATGGCTACACCTTC
J gene: TRBJ1-2
clone size: -
V gene: TRBV19
D gene: TRBD1